This section outlines one TCR beta chain sequence together with its context. The antigen it binds to is not known. No much larger clone is present one base from it, and per-base qualities are unavailable. CDR1 and CDR2 (SGHNT, YENEEA) derive from the germline V gene. The CDR3 goes from the cysteine to the phenylalanine over 16 residues. Of the read, only the CDR3 DNA is kept; its 48 bases are in frame from base 1. Trimming at the junction amounts to 2 bases on V and 5 bases on J, and the germline ends lie 18 bases apart. Enrolling through a virtual design, the prospective study's participants ranged in age from roughly 18 to 95 years and lived across some 22 United States geographic areas. In the prospective study, cohorts were assigned on the basis of participant-reported clinical history obtained from a screening survey and a study questionnaire. Exposed participants were defined as having been in contact with someone with a PCR-confirmed or clinician-diagnosed COVID-19 case within 2 weeks of study entry. Each participant in the prospective study had whole blood, serum and a nasopharyngeal or oropharyngeal swab collected by mobile phlebotomists. Prospective study participants could optionally give additional blood draws and questionnaires over a roughly 2-month period. Prospective study blood samples were shipped either frozen or at room temperature before DNA extraction.

TCRbeta CDR3 regions were amplified from genomic DNA using the immunoSEQ Assay, a bias-controlled multiplex PCR. In the paper's pipeline: The number of nucleated cells in each sample was estimated by amplification of reference gene primers within the assay. To quantify the absolute abundance of each unique TCRbeta CDR3 rearrangement, sequence reads were collapsed and filtered. Productive Simpson clonality was computed per sample as the square root of Simpson's diversity index over productive rearrangements. The table comes from immuneACCESS by way of TCRdb, which keeps in-frame sequences with V and J called. Part of the clones is missing from these tables; in studies checked, under half for an unresolved V gene and the rest for unknown reasons. From that table come the V and J calls and clone size; the DNA was used to work out D and trimming. This sample lists approximately 270,000 clones; 80% to 95% were detected once. About 3% of the sample goes to the ten largest clones.

This entry belongs to a study of blood T cell repertoires in COVID-19 (dated by TCRdb to 2020 to 2021). Background on the whole study: The collaborator samples originated in the United States, Italy and Spain and spanned the acute and convalescent phases of COVID-19. The samples were drawn from the first 160 participants of the ongoing ImmuneRACE study and from more than 1,000 subjects provided by 6 global collaborators. HLA class I and class II types, where available, came from metadata supplied by the sample provider rather than from assay-based typing. Deeply sampled blood TCRbeta repertoires from subjects exposed to, actively infected with, or recovered from COVID-19 were included in the dataset. A freely available public database, intended as a resource for researchers studying the immune response to SARS-CoV-2, is where the repertoires were released. Sample metadata almost always included a de-identified subject ID, COVID-19 status, age in years and sex. The material from the prospective study consisted of cDNA or gDNA derived from T cells, B-cell-depleted T cells, or PBMCs.

Study-level results and caveats: The amount of clinical and demographic metadata varied by source and participant and was provided uncurated.

The rearrangement joined TRBV11-3 to TRBJ1-1; D gene: possibly TRBD1, on 5 matching bases. Sequencing was performed on PBMCs or T cells enriched from blood (not recorded which). The sequence derives from a man aged 40-55 years who had been exposed to COVID-19. The DNA reads as follows: TGTGCCAGCAGCTTAAGCTCAGTTTCAGGGTTGACTGAAGCTTTCTTT. This translates into CASSLSSVSGLTEAFF.